This is a list of T cell receptor beta chains from one sample in a study of T cell responses to AZD1222 COVID-19 vaccine. The protocol was immunoSEQ multiplex PCR, while the TCRdb copy is restricted to in-frame clones and leaves out a portion. The data hold 100,000 to 120,000 clones, with roughly 89% observed a single time. The specimen comprised peripheral blood, sampled 28 days after the second AZD1222 dose. These receptors were taken from an adult who received the AZD1222 COVID-19 vaccine. The CDR3 runs from the conserved cysteine through the conserved F or W. A D gene is named only where the DNA matches it firmly. Only part of the rows carry a size: once, few, many, or a class if the clone is expanded.

d_call: .
clone_size: .
v_call: TRBV21-1
cdr3_aa: CASSKEISGGGGYTF

d_call: TRBD1
clone_size: .
v_call: TRBV3-1/TRBV3-2
cdr3_aa: CASSQDRTGVVYGYTF

d_call: .
clone_size: once
v_call: TRBV7-3
cdr3_aa: CASSLLTAQDNEQFF

d_call: TRBD1
clone_size: once
v_call: TRBV10-3
cdr3_aa: CAISEAGQGYSTIYF

d_call: .
clone_size: few
v_call: TRBV27
cdr3_aa: CASSLQGGYGYTF

d_call: .
clone_size: .
v_call: TRBV15
cdr3_aa: CATSTRVGGGEQYF

d_call: .
clone_size: .
v_call: TRBV20-1
cdr3_aa: CSARGEYF

d_call: .
clone_size: .
v_call: TRBV2
cdr3_aa: CASSRGNEKLFF

d_call: .
clone_size: .
v_call: TRBV18
cdr3_aa: CASSNPGETQYF

d_call: .
clone_size: .
v_call: TRBV7-2
cdr3_aa: CASSLEEGLGYTF

d_call: TRBD1
clone_size: .
v_call: TRBV19
cdr3_aa: CASSVGQGVGEQFF

d_call: TRBD1
clone_size: once
v_call: TRBV24-1
cdr3_aa: CATSDVPGQRTLQQFF

d_call: .
clone_size: .
v_call: TRBV5-1
cdr3_aa: CASSAGTGTEQYF

d_call: .
clone_size: .
v_call: TRBV6-5
cdr3_aa: CASGVRADTQYF

d_call: .
clone_size: .
v_call: TRBV9
cdr3_aa: CASSVKGTSSTFSPLHF

d_call: .
clone_size: .
v_call: TRBV6-5
cdr3_aa: CASSYGGLAPSYEQYF

d_call: TRBD1
clone_size: .
v_call: TRBV4-2
cdr3_aa: CASSQGGQTYEQYF

d_call: TRBD1
clone_size: .
v_call: TRBV27
cdr3_aa: CASSRSGTGGGYEQYF